Listed below are T cell receptor beta chains from one sample, sequenced in a study of cytomegalovirus exposure and HLA in healthy donors. TCRdb's copy holds only in-frame clones and misses some; the assay was immunoSEQ multiplex PCR. The sample carries 80,000 to 130,000 clones, about three quarters recorded once. Sequenced: PBMCs. These receptors were obtained from a male donor in good health and CMV-seropositive. Each CDR3 is given with its conserved first and last residue. D genes are given only for firm matches. A clone size is listed for some rows: how often the clone was seen (once, few, many), or a class if it is expanded.

- TRBJ2-5 TRBD2 TRBV19 TGTGCCAGTAGGAACGGGGGGGGCTCGGGAGAGACCCAGTACTTC CASRNGGGSGETQYF
few TRBJ1-2 - TRBV7-2 TGTGCCAGCAGCTTAGGACAGGTCTATGGCTACACCTTC CASSLGQVYGYTF
- TRBJ2-7 - TRBV30 TGTGCCTGGAGTGTAGGTCCCCAGGGGTACGAGCAGTACTTC CAWSVGPQGYEQYF
- TRBJ1-1 - TRBV30 TGTGCCTGGAGTGTAGGGAGGGGCACTGAAGCTTTCTTT CAWSVGRGTEAFF
- TRBJ2-5 TRBD2 TRBV5-1 TGCGCCAGCAGCTTTTGGAGCGGGGGGGCTCCCTCAGAGACCCAGTACTTC CASSFWSGGAPSETQYF
- TRBJ2-3 TRBD2 TRBV4-3 TGCGCCAGCAGCCGAGGCAGCGGGGGGACAGATACGCAGTATTTT CASSRGSGGTDTQYF
- TRBJ2-1 - TRBV5-1 TGCGCCAGCAGCTTGGCGCAGGGTAAAAGCAATGAGCAGTTCTTC CASSLAQGKSNEQFF
- TRBJ2-2 - TRBV11-3 TGTGCCAGCAGCCCCATTTGGGCGGGGAACACCGGGGAGCTGTTTTTT CASSPIWAGNTGELFF
- TRBJ2-5 - TRBV6-5 TGTGCCAGCGGTGGTGTCGCGAACGCCGAAGAGACCCAGTACTTC CASGGVANAEETQYF
many TRBJ1-1 - TRBV5-1 TGCGCCAGCAGCTTGGGCGAGGGGGATGGGACTGAAGCTTTCTTT CASSLGEGDGTEAFF
- TRBJ2-7 - TRBV5-1 TGCGCCAGCAGCTTGGACCAGGGAAGCTACGAGCAGTACTTC CASSLDQGSYEQYF
- TRBJ2-5 TRBD1 TRBV11-2 TGTGCCAGCAGCTTTAGGGGGCGAGGAGAGTACTTC CASSFRGRGEYF
once TRBJ2-2 - TRBV6-5 TGTGCCAGCAGTTACTCGAGCAGGGCGGACACCGGGGAGCTGTTTTTT CASSYSSRADTGELFF
- TRBJ2-7 - TRBV2 TGTGCCAGCGCCGGGGACACCACCTACGAGCAGTACTTC CASAGDTTYEQYF